The clone carrying this TCR beta chain was picked up one time. What it binds is unknown. Using immunoSEQ multiplex PCR, the repertoire was profiled, and TCRdb retains in-frame clones only, with some absent. The sample contains about 120,000 clones, roughly 86% of which appear only once. The sample belongs to a study of T cell responses to AZD1222 COVID-19 vaccine. V dropped 4 bases and J dropped 4 bases, with 14 bases sitting between them. Germline CDR1 is MNHEY and CDR2 is SVGEGT. The CDR3 is 15 amino acids. Overall study results and limits: Clonal diversity was possibly underestimated, and the donors were mostly white British, with more females. Unmutated variant regions reportedly attract nearly half of all spike-specific TCRs. It was only five to seven AZD1222 recipients who were seropositive at baseline.

This sequence was found in an adult who received the AZD1222 COVID-19 vaccine. The sequences come from peripheral blood, collected 28 days after the second AZD1222 dose. The V call is TRBV6-2 or TRBV6-3, the J call TRBJ1-5; perhaps TRBD1 as D (6 bases). The chain's CDR3 is CASSSLGGKNQPQHF. In nucleotides, the CDR3 is TGTGCCAGCAGTTCCTTGGGGGGCAAAAATCAGCCCCAGCATTTT.